This T cell receptor beta chain was sequenced during a study of blood T cell repertoires in COVID-19. Study-wide context: The United States, Italy and Spain were the sources of the acute and convalescent COVID-19 samples.

As processed by the authors: Estimation of nucleated cell counts relied on the amplification of reference gene primers. The table came from immunoSEQ multiplex PCR; TCRdb's copy has only in-frame clones and leaves some out. From that table come the V and J calls and clone size; the DNA was used to work out D and trimming. This table holds 85,000 to 100,000 clones, roughly 83% found once. CDR3 length: 17 amino acids. V lost 2 bases to trimming and J lost 1 base; unmatched junction nucleotides: 10. Germline assignment: CDR1 SNHLY and CDR2 FYNNEI. This TCR derives from a human donor in a cohort sampled during active COVID-19. The chain joins TRBV2 to TRBJ2-5, with 7 nucleotides matching TRBD1. The source material was peripheral blood. The CDR3 loop is CASSEQRQGVLQETQYF. CDR3 bases: TGTGCCAGCAGTGAACAACGACAGGGAGTGCTCCAAGAGACCCAGTACTTC. Supplemented by reference TRBV2 and TRBJ2-5, the full variable domain reads EPEVTQTPSHQVTQMGQEVILRCVPISNHLYFYWYRQILGQKVEFLVSFYNNEISEKSEIFDDQFSVERPDGSNFTLKIRSTKLEDSAMYFCASSEQRQGVLQETQYFGPGTRLLVL.